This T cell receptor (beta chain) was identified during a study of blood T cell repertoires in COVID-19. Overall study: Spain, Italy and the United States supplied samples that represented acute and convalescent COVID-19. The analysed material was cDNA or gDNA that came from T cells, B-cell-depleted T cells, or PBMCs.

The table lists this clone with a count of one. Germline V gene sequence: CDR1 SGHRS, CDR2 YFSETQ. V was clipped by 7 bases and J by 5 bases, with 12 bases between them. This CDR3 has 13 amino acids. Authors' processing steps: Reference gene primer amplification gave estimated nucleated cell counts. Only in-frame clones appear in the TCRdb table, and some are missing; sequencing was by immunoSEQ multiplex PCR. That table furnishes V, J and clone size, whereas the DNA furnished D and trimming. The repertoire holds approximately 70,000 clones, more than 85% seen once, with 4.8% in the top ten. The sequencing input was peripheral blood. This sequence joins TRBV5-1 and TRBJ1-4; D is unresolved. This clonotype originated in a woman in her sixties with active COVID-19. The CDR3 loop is CASREAMNEKLFF. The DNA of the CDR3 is TGCGCCAGCCGGGAGGCAATGAATGAAAAACTGTTTTTT.